These T cell receptor beta chains were read from a single sample in a study of T cells of healthy individuals. In TCRdb, the 5' RACE reads were re-called with MiXCR into one record per CDR3 protein. In the table there are tens of thousands of distinct CDR3 sequences, about 15% of which are singletons. All receptors come from a human donor in good health. The CDR3 runs from the conserved cysteine through the conserved F or W. Each record gives: clone size, J gene, D gene, V gene, CDR3 DNA, CDR3 protein. The D gene is left open where the match is weak. Size is omitted from some rows. Given values are once, few, many or a class for expanded clones.

abundance: many; j_gene: TRBJ2-3; d_gene: .; v_gene: TRBV5-1; CDR3nt: TGCGCCAGCAGCCTTCTTGTAGATACGCAGTATTTT; CDR3aa: CASSLLVDTQYF
abundance: many; j_gene: TRBJ2-1; d_gene: .; v_gene: TRBV7-8; CDR3nt: TGTGCCAGCAGCCCACGATGGCAAGAGAGGAATGAGCAGTTCTTC; CDR3aa: CASSPRWQERNEQFF
abundance: many; j_gene: TRBJ1-3; d_gene: .; v_gene: TRBV6-5; CDR3nt: TGTGCCAGCAGACCCCCCCCCGGTACGGGATCATTCTCTGGAAACACCATATATTTT; CDR3aa: CASRPPPGTGSFSGNTIYF
abundance: .; j_gene: TRBJ1-3; d_gene: .; v_gene: TRBV19; CDR3nt: TGTGCCAGTAGTTCCCTTGGCTCTGGAAACACCATATATTTT; CDR3aa: CASSSLGSGNTIYF
abundance: .; j_gene: TRBJ2-2; d_gene: .; v_gene: TRBV7-8; CDR3nt: TGTGCCAGCAGCTCCTCAACAGGGTCCACCGGGGAGCTGTTTTTT; CDR3aa: CASSSSTGSTGELFF
abundance: many; j_gene: TRBJ1-5; d_gene: .; v_gene: TRBV3-1; CDR3nt: TGTGCCAGCAGCCTCGCGGACAGTGATCAGCCCCAGCATTTT; CDR3aa: CASSLADSDQPQHF
abundance: few; j_gene: TRBJ2-5; d_gene: TRBD1; v_gene: TRBV20-1; CDR3nt: TGCAGTGCTAGGAATTTCCGGGACAGGGGGCGGCAAGAGACCCAGTACTTC; CDR3aa: CSARNFRDRGRQETQYF
abundance: .; j_gene: TRBJ2-7; d_gene: .; v_gene: TRBV7-2; CDR3nt: TGTGCCAGCAGCTTTACCTCGTACTCCTACGAGCAGTACTTC; CDR3aa: CASSFTSYSYEQYF
abundance: few; j_gene: TRBJ2-6; d_gene: .; v_gene: TRBV12-3/TRBV12-4; CDR3nt: TGTGCCAGCACCCAGGGGTACGGGGCCAACGTCCTGACTTTC; CDR3aa: CASTQGYGANVLTF
abundance: many; j_gene: TRBJ2-7; d_gene: TRBD1; v_gene: TRBV4-2; CDR3nt: TGTGCCAGCAGCCACCCGACAGGGGTAAACTCCTACGAGCAGTACTTC; CDR3aa: CASSHPTGVNSYEQYF
abundance: few; j_gene: TRBJ1-5; d_gene: TRBD1; v_gene: TRBV20-1; CDR3nt: TGCAGTGCCATATCCGGGACAGGGGGCAGGCAGCCCCAGCATTTT; CDR3aa: CSAISGTGGRQPQHF
abundance: .; j_gene: TRBJ2-4; d_gene: .; v_gene: TRBV12-3/TRBV12-4; CDR3nt: TGTGCCAGCACCGGAGCCAAAAACATTCAGTACTTC; CDR3aa: CASTGAKNIQYF
abundance: few; j_gene: TRBJ1-6; d_gene: .; v_gene: TRBV6-5; CDR3nt: TGTGCCAGCACGTCGCTGGAAAGGGGTTCACCCCTCCACTTT; CDR3aa: CASTSLERGSPLHF
abundance: .; j_gene: TRBJ2-4; d_gene: .; v_gene: TRBV3-1; CDR3nt: TGTGCCAGCAGCCAAGATCTCGGGGGCGGCCAAAACATTCAGTACTTC; CDR3aa: CASSQDLGGGQNIQYF
abundance: few; j_gene: TRBJ2-7; d_gene: TRBD2; v_gene: TRBV25-1; CDR3nt: TGTGCCAGCAGTGAGCCGACTAGCGGGGTCGAGCAGTACTTC; CDR3aa: CASSEPTSGVEQYF
abundance: .; j_gene: TRBJ2-7; d_gene: TRBD2; v_gene: TRBV7-9; CDR3nt: TGTGCCAGCAGCTCCGGACTAGCGGGAGTCGAGGAGCAGTACTTC; CDR3aa: CASSSGLAGVEEQYF
abundance: many; j_gene: TRBJ2-1; d_gene: .; v_gene: TRBV7-2; CDR3nt: TGTGCCAGCAGCTCCGTACTCAATGAGCAGTTCTTC; CDR3aa: CASSSVLNEQFF
abundance: many; j_gene: TRBJ2-7; d_gene: TRBD2; v_gene: TRBV7-2; CDR3nt: TGTGCCAGCAGCTCCTTTAGACCGGGACTAGCGGGACTCACCTACGAGCAGTACTTC; CDR3aa: CASSSFRPGLAGLTYEQYF
abundance: many; j_gene: TRBJ1-1; d_gene: .; v_gene: TRBV3-1; CDR3nt: TGTGCCAGCAGCCCGTTGAGGGGGGGCGGCACTGAAGCTTTCTTT; CDR3aa: CASSPLRGGGTEAFF
abundance: few; j_gene: TRBJ2-5; d_gene: .; v_gene: TRBV2; CDR3nt: TGTGCCAGCAGTGAATGGCAGGGAGAAGAGACCCAGTACTTC; CDR3aa: CASSEWQGEETQYF
abundance: few; j_gene: TRBJ2-4; d_gene: TRBD1; v_gene: TRBV7-2; CDR3nt: TGTGCCAGCAGCTTAGATCACAGGGGGCTCGCCATTCAGTACTTC; CDR3aa: CASSLDHRGLAIQYF
abundance: many; j_gene: TRBJ1-2; d_gene: .; v_gene: TRBV14; CDR3nt: TGTGCCAGCAGCCAACAAAGGGGTGTTGGCTACACCTTC; CDR3aa: CASSQQRGVGYTF
abundance: few; j_gene: TRBJ2-5; d_gene: TRBD1; v_gene: TRBV7-2; CDR3nt: TGTGCCAGCAGCTTAGAAGGCACAGGGGTCGCAACGACCCAGTACTTC; CDR3aa: CASSLEGTGVATTQYF
abundance: few; j_gene: TRBJ1-1; d_gene: .; v_gene: TRBV18; CDR3nt: TGTGCCAGCTCACGCACTGGGGGGAACACTGAAGCTTTCTTT; CDR3aa: CASSRTGGNTEAFF
abundance: many; j_gene: TRBJ1-1; d_gene: .; v_gene: TRBV7-2; CDR3nt: TGTGCCAGCAGCTTACGCACTGAAGCTTTCTTT; CDR3aa: CASSLRTEAFF
abundance: many; j_gene: TRBJ2-7; d_gene: TRBD1; v_gene: TRBV29-1; CDR3nt: TGCAGCGTCACCGGGACAGGAGCCTACGAGCAGTACTTC; CDR3aa: CSVTGTGAYEQYF
abundance: many; j_gene: TRBJ2-5; d_gene: TRBD2; v_gene: TRBV9; CDR3nt: TGTGCCAGCAGCTTCGGGACTAGCGGGGGGAGAACCCTGGAGACCCAGTACTTC; CDR3aa: CASSFGTSGGRTLETQYF
abundance: .; j_gene: TRBJ1-1; d_gene: .; v_gene: TRBV5-1; CDR3nt: TGCGCCAGCAGCTTGGCGGGCAGCCGGAACACTGAAGCTTTCTTT; CDR3aa: CASSLAGSRNTEAFF
abundance: .; j_gene: TRBJ2-2; d_gene: .; v_gene: TRBV9; CDR3nt: TGTGCCAGCAGCGGCACAATGGGCGGGGAGCTGTTTTTT; CDR3aa: CASSGTMGGELFF
abundance: .; j_gene: TRBJ2-7; d_gene: .; v_gene: TRBV12-3/TRBV12-4; CDR3nt: TGTGCCAGCAGTCCTGTAGCGGCTACCTACGAGCAGTACTTC; CDR3aa: CASSPVAATYEQYF
abundance: many; j_gene: TRBJ1-1; d_gene: TRBD1; v_gene: TRBV11-3; CDR3nt: TGTGCCAGCAGCTCCGGACAGGAAAACACTGAAGCTTTCTTT; CDR3aa: CASSSGQENTEAFF
abundance: many; j_gene: TRBJ2-6; d_gene: .; v_gene: TRBV9; CDR3nt: TGTGCCAGCAGCGCAACGACACGGCCTCCGATAACTTTC; CDR3aa: CASSATTRPPITF
abundance: .; j_gene: TRBJ1-6; d_gene: .; v_gene: TRBV4-3; CDR3nt: TGCGCCAGCAGCTCCCAGGCAGCGTATAATTCACCCCTCCACTTT; CDR3aa: CASSSQAAYNSPLHF
abundance: many; j_gene: TRBJ2-7; d_gene: TRBD1; v_gene: TRBV7-7; CDR3nt: TGTGCCAGCAGCTGTAGGGGACAGGCAAGTCTCTACGAGCAGTACTTC; CDR3aa: CASSCRGQASLYEQYF
abundance: few; j_gene: TRBJ2-2; d_gene: .; v_gene: TRBV7-2; CDR3nt: TGTGCCAGCAGCTTATTGTACGGGTCCGGGGAGCTGTTTTTT; CDR3aa: CASSLLYGSGELFF
abundance: many; j_gene: TRBJ1-1; d_gene: .; v_gene: TRBV7-2; CDR3nt: TGTGCCAGCAGCCCCCAGACCGACAACACTGAAGCTTTCTTT; CDR3aa: CASSPQTDNTEAFF
abundance: .; j_gene: TRBJ2-4; d_gene: TRBD1; v_gene: TRBV20-1; CDR3nt: TGCAGTGCTGGACCGGGACAGGGCTTTAGGAACATTCAGTACTTC; CDR3aa: CSAGPGQGFRNIQYF
abundance: many; j_gene: TRBJ2-5; d_gene: .; v_gene: TRBV20-1; CDR3nt: TGCAGTGCAGACCCTTGGCAGGGCAAGGGGGAGACCCAGTACTTC; CDR3aa: CSADPWQGKGETQYF
abundance: .; j_gene: TRBJ2-7; d_gene: TRBD2; v_gene: TRBV12-5; CDR3nt: TGTGCTAGTGGTCTCACCGGGACTACGTCCTACGAGCAGTACTTC; CDR3aa: CASGLTGTTSYEQYF
abundance: many; j_gene: TRBJ1-4; d_gene: .; v_gene: TRBV6-2/TRBV6-3; CDR3nt: TGTGCCAGCAGAAACCAGGGGTCAAATGAAAAACTGTTTTTT; CDR3aa: CASRNQGSNEKLFF